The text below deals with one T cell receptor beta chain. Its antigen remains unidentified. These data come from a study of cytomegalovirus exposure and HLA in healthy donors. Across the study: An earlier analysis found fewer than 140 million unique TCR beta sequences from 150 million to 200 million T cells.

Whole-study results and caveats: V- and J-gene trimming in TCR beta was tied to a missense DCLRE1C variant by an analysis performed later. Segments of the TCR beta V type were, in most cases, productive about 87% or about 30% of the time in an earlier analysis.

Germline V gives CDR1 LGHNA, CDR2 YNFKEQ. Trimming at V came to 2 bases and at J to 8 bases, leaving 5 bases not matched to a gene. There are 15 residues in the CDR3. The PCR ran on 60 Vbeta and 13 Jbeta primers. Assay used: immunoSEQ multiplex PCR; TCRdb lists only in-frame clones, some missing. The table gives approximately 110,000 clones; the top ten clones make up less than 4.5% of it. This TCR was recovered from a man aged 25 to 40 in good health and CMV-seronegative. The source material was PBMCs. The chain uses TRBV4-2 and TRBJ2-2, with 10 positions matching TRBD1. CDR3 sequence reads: CASSQWTGGKGELFF. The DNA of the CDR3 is TGTGCCAGCAGCCAATGGACAGGGGGGAAGGGGGAGCTGTTTTTT.